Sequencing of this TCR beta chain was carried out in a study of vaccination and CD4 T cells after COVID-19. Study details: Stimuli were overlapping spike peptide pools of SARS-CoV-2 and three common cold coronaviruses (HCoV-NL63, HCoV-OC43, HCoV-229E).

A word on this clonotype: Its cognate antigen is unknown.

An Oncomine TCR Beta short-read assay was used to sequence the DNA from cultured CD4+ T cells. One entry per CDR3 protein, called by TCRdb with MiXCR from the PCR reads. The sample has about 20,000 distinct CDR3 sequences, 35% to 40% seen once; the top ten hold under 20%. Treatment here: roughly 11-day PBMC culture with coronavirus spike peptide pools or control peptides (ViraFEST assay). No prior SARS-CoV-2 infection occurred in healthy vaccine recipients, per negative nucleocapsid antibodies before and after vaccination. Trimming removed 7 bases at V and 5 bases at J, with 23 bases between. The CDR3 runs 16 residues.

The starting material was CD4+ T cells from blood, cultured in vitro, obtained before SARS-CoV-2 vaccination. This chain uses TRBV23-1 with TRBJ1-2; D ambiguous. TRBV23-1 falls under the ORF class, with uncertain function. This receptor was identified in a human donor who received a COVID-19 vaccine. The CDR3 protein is CASIPDLSLSCYGYTF. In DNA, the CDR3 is TGCGCCAGCATTCCCGATTTGTCCCTATCATGTTATGGCTACACCTTC.